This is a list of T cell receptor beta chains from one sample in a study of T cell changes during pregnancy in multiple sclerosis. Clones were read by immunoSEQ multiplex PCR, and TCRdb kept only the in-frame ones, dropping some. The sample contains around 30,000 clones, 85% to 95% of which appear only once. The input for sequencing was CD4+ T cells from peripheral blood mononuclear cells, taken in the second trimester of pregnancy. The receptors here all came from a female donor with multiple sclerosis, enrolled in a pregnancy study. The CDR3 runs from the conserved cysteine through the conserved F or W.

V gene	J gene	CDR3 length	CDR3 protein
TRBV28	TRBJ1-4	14	CASSWGLTNEKLFF
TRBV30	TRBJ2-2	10	CGAGPGELFF
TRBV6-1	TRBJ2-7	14	CASSDAGGRDEQYF
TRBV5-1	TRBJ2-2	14	CASSLLTNTGELFF
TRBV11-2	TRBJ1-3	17	CASSLDSAGLFGNTIYF
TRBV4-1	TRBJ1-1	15	CASSPPQGGGTEAFF
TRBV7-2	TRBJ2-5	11	CASSTRETQYF
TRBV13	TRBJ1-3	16	CATASLHRDPGNTIYF
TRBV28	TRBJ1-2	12	CASRTGGHGYTF
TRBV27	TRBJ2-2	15	CASSLGGGPTGELFF
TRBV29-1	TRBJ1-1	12	CSGQTGNTEAFF
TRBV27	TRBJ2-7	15	CASSSPGQGTTEQYF
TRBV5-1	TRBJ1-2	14	CASSSGGLNYGYTF
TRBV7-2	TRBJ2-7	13	CASTRSPLYEQYF
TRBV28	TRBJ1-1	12	CASSPPSREAFF
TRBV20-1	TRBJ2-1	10	CSATYNEQFF
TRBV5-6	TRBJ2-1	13	CASSFREYNEQFF
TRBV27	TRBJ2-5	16	CASSLRVAGGQETQYF
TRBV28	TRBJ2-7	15	CASSLGTSGSYEQYF
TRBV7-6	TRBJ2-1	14	CASSQGLRRNEQFF
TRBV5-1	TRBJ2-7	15	CASSRTTTSSYEQYF
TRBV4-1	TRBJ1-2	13	CASSQDPFSGYTF
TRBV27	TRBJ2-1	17	CASSLLLAGATANEQFF
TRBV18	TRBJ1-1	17	CASSSRAGTGVGTEAFF
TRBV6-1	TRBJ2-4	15	CASSGVRRSKNIQYF
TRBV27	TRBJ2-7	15	CASSALGRRIHEQYF
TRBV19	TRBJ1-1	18	CASRTFDRAVSGGTEAFF
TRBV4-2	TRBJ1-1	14	CASSHWTGGTEAFF
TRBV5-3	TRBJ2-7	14	CARSIRLRAYEQYF
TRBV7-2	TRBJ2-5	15	CASSLVFFGQETQYF
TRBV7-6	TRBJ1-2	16	CASSLGGRGQGYGYTF
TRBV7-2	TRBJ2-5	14	CASSRSSGTRTQYF
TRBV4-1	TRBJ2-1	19	CASSQGQGELSPLHNEQFF
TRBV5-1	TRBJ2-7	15	CASSGGQGGSYEQYF
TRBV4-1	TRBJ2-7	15	CASSQDIGVSYEQYF
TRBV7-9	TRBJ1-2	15	CASSALTGNLYGYTF
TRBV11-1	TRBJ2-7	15	CASSWDRGETYEQYF
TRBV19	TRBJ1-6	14	CASAGTPHNSPLHF
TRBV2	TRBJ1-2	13	CASKDWTNYGYTF
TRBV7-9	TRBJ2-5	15	CASGTSGSRQETQYF
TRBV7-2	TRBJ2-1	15	CASSSTGGFYNEQFF
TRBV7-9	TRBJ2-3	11	CASSHTDTQYF
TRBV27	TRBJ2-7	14	CASSLGRGAHEQYF
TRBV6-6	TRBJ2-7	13	CASSQREGYEQYF
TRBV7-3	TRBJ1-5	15	CASSSVGSSNQPQHF
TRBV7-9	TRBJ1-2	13	CASSPGTEYGYTF